Listed below are T cell receptor beta chains from one sample, sequenced in a study of technical replicates of blood from a few donors. Assay used: immunoSEQ multiplex PCR; TCRdb lists only in-frame clones, some missing. The table records about 75,000 clones, approximately 97% of them present only once. The source material was T cells isolated from PBMCs. These receptors were taken from a human donor in good health. CDR3s include the opening cysteine and the closing phenylalanine or tryptophan. The order of the fields is D gene, CDR3 length, V gene, J gene, CDR3 DNA, CDR3 protein. A D gene is named only where the DNA matches it firmly.

>TRBD1|14|TRBV7-9|TRBJ2-5
TGTGCCAGCAGCTTACTAGGGGGCTTGGAGACCCAGTACTTC
CASSLLGGLETQYF
>-|16|TRBV11-2|TRBJ2-1
TGTGCCAGCAGCTTAGGAGGAGCACCACTCTACAATGAGCAGTTCTTC
CASSLGGAPLYNEQFF
>-|12|TRBV28|TRBJ1-2
TGTGCCAGCATGTCGGGGAGAAATGGCTACACCTTC
CASMSGRNGYTF
>TRBD1|18|TRBV4-1|TRBJ2-6
TGCGCCAGCAGATCCCCGGGACAGGGGCTCTCTGGGGCCAACGTCCTGACTTTC
CASRSPGQGLSGANVLTF
>TRBD2|17|TRBV4-2|TRBJ2-5
TGTGCCAGCAGCCAAGGACTAGCGGGAGCCCTGAGAGAGACCCAGTACTTC
CASSQGLAGALRETQYF
>TRBD2|19|TRBV4-1|TRBJ2-1
TGCGCCAGCAGTCGGCCGGGACAGGGAACTAGCGGGAGTGGTAATGAGCAGTTCTTC
CASSRPGQGTSGSGNEQFF
>TRBD1|15|TRBV29-1|TRBJ2-3
TGCAGCGCCGGAGACAGGGGTCGTACGGGAGATACGCAGTATTTT
CSAGDRGRTGDTQYF
>-|14|TRBV7-8|TRBJ2-1
TGTGCCAGCATTGAAGGGGTCGCCTACAATGAGCAGTTCTTC
CASIEGVAYNEQFF
>-|13|TRBV5-1|TRBJ1-1
TGCGCCAGCAGCTTGGCACAGGCCACTGAAGCTTTCTTT
CASSLAQATEAFF
>-|13|TRBV4-1|TRBJ2-2
TGCGCCAGCCATACAGAGAACACCGGGGAGCTGTTTTTT
CASHTENTGELFF